The rows below give T cell receptor beta chains drawn from one sample of a study of cytomegalovirus exposure and HLA in healthy donors. Clones were read by immunoSEQ multiplex PCR, and TCRdb kept only the in-frame ones, dropping some. The sample yields roughly 180,000 clones, 60% to 80% seen once. Sequencing was performed on PBMCs. These receptor sequences come from a man aged 45-65 years in good health and CMV-seropositive. Each CDR3 is given with its conserved first and last residue.

cdr3_length j_call v_call cdr3_aa
18 TRBJ2-1 TRBV5-1 CASSRTGTGHLIGNEQFF
13 TRBJ2-5 TRBV7-6 CASSFRLKETQYF
14 TRBJ1-4 TRBV28 CASSQGAANEKLFF
13 TRBJ2-4 TRBV19 CASTPDGTNIQYF
13 TRBJ2-7 TRBV5-8 CASSISLFYEQYF
15 - TRBV28 CASLPSPGQVYEQYF
16 TRBJ1-1 TRBV7-9 CASSPRKGATNTEAFF
13 TRBJ1-2 TRBV6-5 CASSAGTGDGYTF
14 TRBJ2-7 TRBV2 CASFRQGLSYEQYF
15 TRBJ1-1 TRBV7-2 CASSRLAWERMTAFF
16 TRBJ2-2 TRBV10-1 CASSESGAVNTGELFF
13 TRBJ2-7 TRBV7-2 CASSPRQVGEQYF
13 TRBJ2-3 TRBV30 CAWRAGGADTQYF
14 TRBJ1-2 TRBV11-2 CASSRTVADYGYTF
15 TRBJ1-1 TRBV5-4 CASSFLDRGNTEAFF
13 TRBJ1-6 TRBV5-1 CASSSESIPSLHF
14 TRBJ1-2 TRBV6-1 CASRARLTDYGYTF
13 TRBJ1-1 TRBV2 CATRKQGITEAFF
14 TRBJ2-7 TRBV7-2 CASSRLADSYEQYF
14 TRBJ2-3 TRBV10-3 CAISGQDSTDTQYF
14 TRBJ1-6 TRBV6-5 CASSYRTGDSPLHF
14 TRBJ1-1 TRBV2 CASSVVGRNTEAFF
15 TRBJ2-3 TRBV5-1 CASGPGTSYADTQYF
16 TRBJ2-1 TRBV28 CASSLWGDPARDEQFF
14 TRBJ1-2 TRBV2 CASSETRGIQGYTF
14 TRBJ2-7 TRBV5-5 CASSLGQGDYEQYF
17 TRBJ1-5 TRBV7-8 CASSLGFGRGSNQPQHF
12 TRBJ1-4 TRBV7-2 CASNSLAEKLFF
13 TRBJ1-1 TRBV18 CASSTAMNTEAFF
15 TRBJ1-2 TRBV7-2 CASSSRTGTNYGYTF
10 TRBJ2-4 TRBV19 CATYNRGFYF
14 TRBJ1-2 TRBV27 CASSRDRGGYGYTF
13 TRBJ1-2 TRBV7-8 CASSLRQGSGYTF
15 TRBJ1-4 TRBV11-2 CASSPTGATNEKLFF
17 TRBJ2-1 TRBV5-1 CASSLEIAGSSYNEQFF
13 TRBJ2-2 TRBV2 CASTGQNTGELFF
16 TRBJ2-3 TRBV5-1 CASSPLTGFRTDTQYF
12 TRBJ1-5 TRBV13 CASSLGREPQHF
13 TRBJ1-2 TRBV2 CASSGDRVGGYTF
13 TRBJ2-1 TRBV10-1 CASSDEGARGQFF
13 TRBJ2-5 TRBV11-3 CASSLGSGETQYF
15 TRBJ2-5 TRBV28 CASSSLRAVQETQYF
18 TRBJ2-1 TRBV10-3 CAISDGTGNVRGYNEQFF
18 TRBJ2-7 TRBV7-6 CASSSTLSDRGGSYEQYF
15 TRBJ2-3 TRBV29-1 CSVEGTGGELDTQYF
15 TRBJ2-7 TRBV4-2 CASSLDQAITYEQYF
15 TRBJ2-3 TRBV7-2 CASSPPAGGADTQYF
15 TRBJ1-4 TRBV28 CASSFPTGGGEKLFF
14 TRBJ1-1 TRBV10-2 CASSAGRSGTEAFF
13 TRBJ1-1 TRBV27 CASSRQMNTEAFF
15 TRBJ2-2 TRBV10-2 CASSVSSGGPGELFF
14 TRBJ2-1 TRBV7-6 CASSATGGGNEQFF
13 TRBJ2-2 TRBV2 CASRPPDTGELFF
15 TRBJ1-1 TRBV7-9 CASSPLTGANTEAFF
15 TRBJ1-4 TRBV10-3 CAISEMAGRGEKLFF
17 TRBJ1-1 TRBV5-8 CASSRGESAGLWTEAFF
16 TRBJ2-3 TRBV5-1 CASSSRDTYSTDTQYF
16 TRBJ1-3 TRBV28 CASSLKGPTSGNTIYF
18 TRBJ2-4 TRBV2 CASSEVGGGLLAKNIQYF